This TCR beta chain was observed in a study of tumor-infiltrating lymphocytes in primary liver carcinoma. Overall study findings and caveats: Merely some 8-25% of top clones spanned all five tumor regions. Tumor region pairs shared more overlap than did tumor-adjacent and tumor-blood pairs.

The researchers produced TCR beta cDNA from 450 to 600 ng total RNA with a constant-region primer. Researchers made the TCR beta libraries by running three nested multiplex PCR rounds with slightly modified ARM-PCR. TRBV1-TRBV30 forward primers paired with a C-beta reverse primer were used in the first two PCR rounds, which ran roughly 10 cycles each. TCRdb passed the multiplex PCR reads through MiXCR, listing each CDR3 protein once. This sample has roughly 200,000 distinct CDR3 sequences, with around four fifths found just once. This CDR3 has 13 amino acids. Trimming took off 6 bases at V and 10 bases at J, with 18 bases between the two ends. Per germline, CDR1 MDHEN and CDR2 SYDVKM. This clonotype was detected only once. Its specificity is not known. Given a much more abundant clone one base away, this may be a read error. Unsorted bulk tissue of about 20-30 mg yielded co-extracted RNA and DNA. Chronic HBV infection affected patients, none of whom had received treatment.

The sample comprised tumor tissue from primary liver carcinoma. The receptor comes from a man in his forties with primary liver carcinoma and hepatitis B virus infection. The V gene is TRBV28, the J gene TRBJ1-1; perhaps TRBD1 as D (5 bases). The CDR3 protein is CASSPGTLLVAFF. The CDR3 region has the DNA TGTGCCAGCAGCCCTGGGACTCTCCTGGTAGCTTTCTTT.